This T cell receptor beta chain was captured in a study of cytomegalovirus exposure and HLA in healthy donors. Study-level background: Earlier work reported 90 million to 120 million unique TCR beta sequences from about 180 million T cells.

The PCR used 60 Vbeta and 13 Jbeta primers. The method was immunoSEQ multiplex PCR; TCRdb's version includes in-frame clones alone and lacks a portion of them. The sample includes about 130,000 clones, about 74% of them seen just once. Overall study findings and caveats: Researchers counted some 150 TCR beta chains as cytomegalovirus-associated. Several top significant clusters appeared, in a later analysis, to be linked to common viral pathogens.

Germline CDR1 and CDR2: SEHNR and FQNEAQ (reference sequence). V lost 2 bases, J lost 4 bases, and 7 bases lay in between. The CDR3 is 13 residues long. In the case of this clone: Its antigen is undetermined.

The sequence was collected from a man younger than 35 in good health and CMV-seropositive. This chain connects TRBV7-9 to TRBJ2-3; perhaps TRBD2 as D (5 bases). The sample taken for sequencing was PBMCs. This CDR3 is CASSLRGSDTQYF. CDR3 coding DNA: TGTGCCAGCAGCTTACGGGGTTCAGATACGCAGTATTTT. Looking up the rest from reference TRBV7-9 and TRBJ2-3 gives the full variable domain: DTGVSQNPRHKITKRGQNVTFRCDPISEHNRLYWYRQTLGQGPEFLTYFQNEAQLEKSRLLSDRFSAERPKGSFSTLEIQRTEQGDSAMYLCASSLRGSDTQYFGPGTRLTVL.